Included here is one T cell receptor beta chain sequence, with context. This record belongs to a study of blood T cell repertoires in COVID-19. The wider study: COVID-19 samples from acute and convalescent phases originated in the United States, Italy and Spain.

The CDR3 totals 17 residues. The junction had 8 bases not matched to a gene; V was cut back by 2 bases and J by 7 bases. Per the germline V gene, CDR1 is MNHEY and CDR2 is SMNVEV (reference sequence). The assay was immunoSEQ multiplex PCR, and TCRdb's table has in-frame clones only and misses some. The sample carries 65,000 to 90,000 clones, roughly 80% recorded once. Sample: peripheral blood. The clonotype originates from a woman in her sixties with acute or convalescent COVID-19. This chain links TRBV27 with TRBJ1-6, with TRBD1 matching over 10 bases. In DNA form, the CDR3 reads TGTGCCAGCAGTTTAAGAGTTGCGGGACAGGGGAATTCACCCCTCCACTTT. Residues: CASSLRVAGQGNSPLHF.